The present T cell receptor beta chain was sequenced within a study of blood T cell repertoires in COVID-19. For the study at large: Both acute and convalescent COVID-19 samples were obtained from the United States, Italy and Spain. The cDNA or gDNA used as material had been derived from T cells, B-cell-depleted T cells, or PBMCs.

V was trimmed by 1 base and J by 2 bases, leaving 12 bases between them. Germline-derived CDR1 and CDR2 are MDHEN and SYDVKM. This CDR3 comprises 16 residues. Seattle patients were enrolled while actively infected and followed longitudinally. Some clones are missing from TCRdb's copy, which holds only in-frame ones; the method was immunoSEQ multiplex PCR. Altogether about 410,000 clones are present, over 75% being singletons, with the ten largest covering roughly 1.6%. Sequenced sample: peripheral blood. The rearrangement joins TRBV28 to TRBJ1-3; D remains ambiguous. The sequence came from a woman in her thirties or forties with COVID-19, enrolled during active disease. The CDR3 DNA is TGTGCCAGCAGTTTATTTCCGGGAAGCACTGGAAACACCATATATTTT. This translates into CASSLFPGSTGNTIYF.